The rows below give T cell receptor beta chains drawn from one sample of a study of vaccination and CD4 T cells after COVID-19. These receptors are not linked to any known antigen. TCRdb ran MiXCR on the PCR reads and lists one entry per CDR3 protein. The table lists roughly 18,000 distinct CDR3 sequences, approximately 49% of them singletons. The sample here was CD4+ T cells from blood, cultured in vitro, taken before SARS-CoV-2 vaccination. The source is a human donor who had recovered from COVID-19. CDR3s include the opening cysteine and the closing phenylalanine or tryptophan. A D gene is named only where the DNA matches it firmly. Size is stated for part of the rows, as once, few or many counts, or as a class when the clone is expanded.

few	TRBV10-3	TRBJ2-6	NA	CAISERASGANVLTF	TGTGCCATCAGTGAAAGGGCGTCTGGGGCCAACGTCCTGACTTTC
NA	TRBV11-2	TRBJ2-5	NA	CASSPEVSQETQYF	TGTGCCAGCAGCCCCGAGGTCAGCCAAGAGACCCAGTACTTC
NA	TRBV11-2	TRBJ2-5	NA	CASTNLARGQETQYF	TGTGCCAGCACGAACCTAGCCAGAGGTCAAGAGACCCAGTACTTC
NA	TRBV6-1	TRBJ1-6	NA	CASTERGNSPLHF	TGTGCCAGCACTGAGAGGGGTAATTCACCCCTCCACTTT
NA	TRBV15	TRBJ1-4	TRBD1	CATSRLQGARGNEKLFF	TGTGCCACCAGCAGGTTACAGGGGGCGCGGGGTAATGAAAAACTGTTTTTT
NA	TRBV19	TRBJ1-5	TRBD1	CASRKTGGGNQPQHF	TGTGCCAGTAGAAAGACAGGGGGCGGAAATCAGCCCCAGCATTTT
NA	TRBV20-1	TRBJ2-2	NA	CSASDGRGGNTGELFF	TGCAGTGCTAGTGACGGACGAGGCGGTAACACCGGGGAGCTGTTTTTT
few	TRBV7-2	TRBJ1-5	NA	CASSLYAPQGRVYNQPQHF	TGTGCCAGCAGCTTATATGCCCCTCAGGGGCGGGTATACAATCAGCCCCAGCATTTT
few	TRBV20-1	TRBJ2-5	NA	CSAIFETQYF	TGCAGTGCTATTTTCGAGACCCAGTACTTC
NA	TRBV10-3	TRBJ1-1	TRBD1	CAIRPDTGDTEAFF	TGTGCCATCAGGCCCGATACAGGGGACACTGAAGCTTTCTTT
few	TRBV10-3	TRBJ1-6	TRBD1	CAISEFDRVNSPLHF	TGTGCCATCAGTGAGTTCGACAGGGTTAATTCACCCCTCCACTTT
NA	TRBV28	TRBJ1-1	NA	CASSLSAPREAFF	TGTGCCAGCAGTTTATCTGCTCCCCGTGAAGCTTTCTTT
few	TRBV27	TRBJ1-3	TRBD1	CASSDRGRTGNTIYF	TGTGCCAGCAGTGACAGGGGGCGGACTGGAAACACCATATATTTT
NA	TRBV6-1	TRBJ2-7	TRBD2	CASRGFLAGTEQYF	TGTGCCAGCAGGGGGTTCCTAGCGGGCACCGAGCAGTACTTC
NA	TRBV4-2	TRBJ2-3	TRBD2	CASSLGLAGDTQYF	TGTGCCAGCAGCTTGGGACTAGCGGGAGATACGCAGTATTTT
NA	TRBV28	TRBJ2-7	NA	CASSGWGESSYEQYF	TGTGCCAGCAGTGGATGGGGTGAGAGCTCCTACGAGCAGTACTTC
once	TRBV20-1	TRBJ2-7	NA	CSATGQGHEQYF	TGCAGTGCCACGGGGCAGGGCCACGAGCAGTACTTC